This T cell receptor (beta chain) was sequenced in a study of blood T cell repertoires in COVID-19. Study background: COVID-19 samples collected from the United States, Italy and Spain covered acute and convalescent phases. The cDNA or gDNA used as material had been derived from T cells, B-cell-depleted T cells, or PBMCs.

In the original analysis: Estimation of nucleated cell counts was performed using reference gene primer amplification. Clones were read by immunoSEQ multiplex PCR, and TCRdb kept only the in-frame ones, dropping some. D and trimming were read from the DNA, whereas the V and J calls and clone size are those reported in that table. The sample holds roughly 46,000 clones, 85% to 90% seen once. The clonotype originates from a middle-aged man with active COVID-19. Sequencing was done on a sample of peripheral blood.

CDR3 loop: CASSLGDRANIQYF. In nucleotides, the CDR3 is TGCGCCAGCAGCTTGGGGGACAGGGCTAACATTCAGTACTTC. The chain recombines TRBV5-1 with TRBJ2-4; 9 bases map to TRBD1. This CDR3 is built from 14 residues. Unmatched junction bases numbered 2, after V lost 0 bases and J lost 7 bases. CDR1 is SGHRS and CDR2 is YFSETQ in the germline V gene.